This entry lists 32 T cell receptor beta chains sequenced from one sample in a study of blood T cells in healthy people across ages. Then a second PCR, running about 6 to 11 cycles, was carried out with a sample-barcoded 5' primer and a J-beta primer mix. TCRdb reprocessed the 5' RACE reads with MiXCR, giving one entry per CDR3 protein. The sample contains 600,000 to 800,000 distinct CDR3 sequences, approximately 52% of which appear only once. Sequencing was performed on blood. The receptors here all came from a woman of 80 years or more in good health.

This clonotype has ten or more counts. The rearrangement joins TRBV2 to TRBJ2-3; TRBD2 aligns across 11 bases. Germline CDR1 and CDR2: SNHLY and FYNNEI. Trimming removed 7 bases from V and 3 bases from J; junction bases left unmatched: 6. The CDR3 runs 15 residues. In nucleotides, the CDR3 is TGTGCCAGCATCCTTAGCGGGGGGGCTACAGATACGCAGTATTTT. Its translation is CASILSGGATDTQYF.

This clonotype was counted between two and nine times. With a much larger clone just one base away, this may be a read error. The V call is TRBV6-5, the J call TRBJ1-1; D not resolved. This CDR3 is 14 amino acids long. Trimming took 2 bases from V and 1 from J, leaving 8 bases between them. The V gene's germline CDR1 is MNHEY and CDR2 SVGAGI. CDR3 coding DNA: TGTGCCAGCAGTTACGCGGGAGAGAACACTGAAGCTTTCTTT. Amino acid sequence: CASSYAGENTEAFF.

This clonotype was picked up many times. The rearrangement links TRBV2 to TRBJ2-7; no reliable D call. The CDR3 runs to 12 residues. CDR1 and CDR2 (germline): SNHLY, FYNNEI. Trimming took 3 bases from V and 5 from J, leaving 8 bases between them. The CDR3: CASSEWIHEQYF. CDR3 nucleotides: TGTGCCAGCAGTGAGTGGATCCACGAGCAGTACTTC. Drawing the rest from reference TRBV2 and TRBJ2-7, the complete variable domain is EPEVTQTPSHQVTQMGQEVILRCVPISNHLYFYWYRQILGQKVEFLVSFYNNEISEKSEIFDDQFSVERPDGSNFTLKIRSTKLEDSAMYFCASSEWIHEQYFGPGTRLTVT.

The V gene is TRBV12-3 or TRBV12-4, the J gene TRBJ2-4, with D possibly TRBD2 on 6 matching bases. The CDR3 sequence is 17 residues long. Trimming removed 2 bases at V and 0 bases at J, with 14 bases between. Here the CDR3 reads CASSLSLRDLAKNIQYF. The CDR3 nucleotides read TGTGCCAGCAGTTTAAGTCTGAGGGACTTAGCCAAAAACATTCAGTACTTC.

The CDR3 DNA is TGTGCCAGCAGTGACGGGACTAGCAGAAATGAGCAGTTCTTC. Translation: CASSDGTSRNEQFF. J is TRBJ2-1 and V is TRBV2, with 9 bases fitting TRBD2. Trimming cost V 3 bases and J 7 bases; bases outside gene matches: 4. The length of the CDR3 is 14 residues. The germline CDR1 and CDR2 sequences are SNHLY and FYNNEI.

This clonotype was observed a handful of times. A much more abundant neighbour one base away suggests this may be a read error. This chain joins TRBV12-5 and TRBJ2-7; no reliable D call. V lost 6 bases and J lost 7, with 16 bases in between. CDR3 length equals 13 residues. Germline-derived CDR1 and CDR2 are LGHNT and FRNRAP. DNA of the CDR3: TGTGCTAGTGGCCCACCCGGTAGGAATGAGCAGTACTTC. It specifies CASGPPGRNEQYF.

This clonotype has only a few counts. The chain employs TRBV27 and TRBJ1-5, with D unclear. The length of the CDR3 is 13 residues. The germline V gene has CDR1 MNHEY and CDR2 SMNVEV (reference sequence). The ends were cut back, 5 bases at V and 0 bases at J, with 5 bases in the middle. In DNA form, the CDR3 reads TGTGCCAGCAGTAACTCTAGCAATCAGCCCCAGCATTTT. Amino acid sequence: CASSNSSNQPQHF.

This clonotype was counted many times. The rearrangement uses TRBV12-3 or TRBV12-4 and TRBJ1-2, with unresolved D. This CDR3 has 13 amino acids. V lost 3 bases and J 1 base, leaving 6 bases between the germline ends. In nucleotides, the CDR3 is TGTGCCAGCAGTTTTTCAGTTAACTATGGCTACACCTTC. This gives the protein CASSFSVNYGYTF.

The rearrangement links TRBV7-2 to TRBJ2-1, with D possibly TRBD1 on 5 matching bases. V lost 5 bases and J lost 1, with 18 bases in between. Germline CDR1 and CDR2: SGHTA and FQGNSA. The CDR3 runs to 17 residues. CDR3 in DNA: TGTGCCAGCAGCCCACGGACATTCCTGAATTCCTACAATGAGCAGTTCTTC. Protein: CASSPRTFLNSYNEQFF.

As to this clonotype: A much larger clone is a single base away; this may be a read error. The V call is TRBV2, the J call TRBJ2-5; perhaps TRBD1 as D (5 bases). Per germline, CDR1 SNHLY and CDR2 FYNNEI. The CDR3 extends over 16 amino acids. The CDR3 DNA reads TGTGCCAGCAGTGAACAGGGCAGCCTAAGACGAGAGGCCCAGTACTTC. Translation: CASSEQGSLRREAQYF.

The rearrangement joins TRBV29-1 to TRBJ2-2, with unresolved D. Trimming took 5 bases from V and 1 from J, leaving 11 bases between them. The CDR3 extends over 14 amino acids. Germline V gives CDR1 SQVTM, CDR2 ANQGSEA. The CDR3 protein is CSVIRNENTGELFF. For the CDR3, the DNA is TGCAGCGTTATTCGAAACGAGAACACCGGGGAGCTGTTTTTT.

The sample holds many counts of this clonotype. V gene TRBV29-1 combines with J gene TRBJ2-5, with 7 positions matching TRBD1. Germline trimming cut 5 bases from V and 2 bases from J; bases unmatched to any gene: 2. There are 12 residues in the CDR3. Germline CDR1 SQVTM, CDR2 ANQGSEA. In nucleotides, the CDR3 is TGCAGCGTTCCACAGGGGCAAGAGACCCAGTACTTC. Its translation is CSVPQGQETQYF.

This clonotype was observed at least ten times. The chain employs TRBV4-1 and TRBJ2-1; D possibly corresponds to TRBD1 (6 bases). V lost 4 bases and J lost 9, with 16 bases in between. The CDR3 spans 14 residues. Germline-derived CDR1 and CDR2 are MGHRA and YSYEKL. CDR3 amino acids: CASSPRTDAGEQFF. The CDR3 bases are TGCGCCAGCAGCCCACGGACAGACGCAGGTGAGCAGTTCTTC.

In the case of this clonotype: This sequence may be a read error, since a much larger clone differs from it by one base. This chain uses TRBV20-1 with TRBJ2-5; D gene unclear. V lost 3 bases and J lost 4, with 9 bases in between. CDR1 and CDR2 (germline): DFQATT, SNEGSKA (reference sequence). This CDR3 has 12 amino acids. CDR3 protein: CSARRLGETQYF. CDR3 bases: TGCAGTGCTAGGAGACTGGGAGAGACCCAGTACTTC.

J is TRBJ2-3 and V is TRBV7-8; D remains ambiguous. Germline V gives CDR1 SGHVS, CDR2 FQNEAQ. The CDR3 runs 14 residues. V lost 5 bases, J lost 5 bases, and 14 bases lay in between. The CDR3 region is CASSATSDGDTQYF. As DNA, the CDR3 is TGTGCCAGCAGCGCCACAAGCGACGGAGATACGCAGTATTTT.

The chain recombines TRBV7-3 with TRBJ2-1; 10 bases agree with TRBD2. The germline V gene encodes CDR1 SGHTA and CDR2 FQGTGA. V lost 0 bases and J lost 7; bases outside the gene matches: 3. The CDR3 covers 15 residues. The CDR3 sequence: CASSLTGLAANEQFF. The DNA for the CDR3 is TGTGCCAGCAGCTTAACAGGACTAGCGGCAAATGAGCAGTTCTTC. Variable domain in full (rest from reference TRBV7-3 and TRBJ2-1): GAGVSQTPSNKVTEKGKYVELRCDPISGHTALYWYRQSLGQGPEFLIYFQGTGAADDSGLPNDRFFAVRPEGSVSTLKIQRTERGDSAVYLCASSLTGLAANEQFFGPGTRLTVL.

V and J are TRBV12-3 or TRBV12-4 and TRBJ2-1; TRBD2 agrees at 9 bases. The ends lost 6 bases at V and 8 bases at J; junction bases unmatched: 5. This CDR3 spans 13 amino acids. The CDR3 is CASRFSGSDEQFF. The CDR3 DNA is TGTGCCAGCAGATTTAGCGGGAGCGATGAGCAGTTCTTC.

This chain joins TRBV18 and TRBJ1-2; 10 bases are a match to TRBD1. CDR3 length: 16 amino acids. The trim removed 3 bases at V and 5 bases at J, leaving 9 bases unmatched. Germline loops: CDR1 KGHSH, CDR2 LQKENI. The CDR3 bases are TGTGCCAGCTCACCGACGACAGGGGGCGGGAGTTATGGCTACACCTTC. This codes for CASSPTTGGGSYGYTF.

Points on this clonotype: A much larger clonotype is one base distant, so this may be a read error. This sequence joins TRBV28 and TRBJ2-1, with 9 positions matching TRBD1. CDR3 length: 14 amino acids. The V gene's germline CDR1 is MDHEN and CDR2 SYDVKM. This chain's CDR3 is CASSLTGGANVQFF. The DNA of the CDR3 is TGTGCCAGCAGTTTGACAGGGGGAGCCAATGTGCAGTTCTTC.

This chain joins TRBV6-5 and TRBJ2-1, with 8 bases identical to TRBD2. This CDR3 spans 12 amino acids. V shed 8 bases and J 13 bases; nucleotides not matched to a gene: 10. Per the germline V gene, CDR1 is MNHEY and CDR2 is SVGAGI. For the CDR3, the DNA is TGTGCCAGCGGGAGGGCGGGGGGCGGTCAGTTCTTC. It codes for CASGRAGGGQFF.

This chain uses TRBV2 with TRBJ2-1; D may correspond to TRBD1 or TRBD2 (7 bases each). CDR1 is SNHLY, CDR2 FYNNEI, per germline. The ends were cut back, 1 base at V and 4 bases at J, with 14 bases in the middle. This CDR3 contains 16 residues. CDR3: CASSEVQGGLYNEQFF. In nucleotides, the CDR3 is TGTGCCAGCAGTGAAGTTCAGGGGGGGCTATACAATGAGCAGTTCTTC. The full variable domain, rest sourced from reference TRBV2 and TRBJ2-1, is EPEVTQTPSHQVTQMGQEVILRCVPISNHLYFYWYRQILGQKVEFLVSFYNNEISEKSEIFDDQFSVERPDGSNFTLKIRSTKLEDSAMYFCASSEVQGGLYNEQFFGPGTRLTVL.

The sample holds many counts of this clonotype. The chain employs TRBV6-2 or TRBV6-3 and TRBJ2-7; perhaps TRBD2 as D (7 bases). The germline CDR1 and CDR2 sequences are MNHEY and SVGEGT. V dropped 4 bases and J dropped 1 base, with 11 bases sitting between them. The CDR3 totals 14 residues. Written as DNA, the CDR3 is TGTGCCAGCAGTTCGGGAGGACAGTCCTACGAGCAGTACTTC. It specifies CASSSGGQSYEQYF.

For this clonotype: A much larger clone differs from this one at a single base, so this may be a read error. The V call is TRBV27, the J call TRBJ2-7, with 7 positions matching TRBD1. The germline CDR1 and CDR2 sequences are MNHEY and SMNVEV (reference sequence). This CDR3 is 17 amino acids long. Trimming removed 5 bases from V and 7 bases from J; junction bases left unmatched: 20. In DNA form, the CDR3 reads TGTGCCAGCAGTCCCTGGGAAGACAGGGTTACCTACAATGAGCAGTACTTC. The encoded protein is CASSPWEDRVTYNEQYF.

This clonotype showed up just once. V and J are TRBV4-1 and TRBJ2-4; D possibly corresponds to TRBD1 (6 bases). The V and J ends lost 0 bases and 0 bases respectively, with 18 bases between them. The CDR3 loop spans 19 amino acids. CDR1 and CDR2 from the germline V gene are MGHRA and YSYEKL. CDR3 nucleotides: TGCGCCAGCAGCCAAGACCCTCACTACAGGGATATAGCCAAAAACATTCAGTACTTC. Translated: CASSQDPHYRDIAKNIQYF.

Here the CDR3 DNA reads TGCGCCAGCAGTGAGTTGGGACAGGGGACAGATACGCAGTATTTT. Translated, it gives CASSELGQGTDTQYF. The chain combines TRBV10-1 with TRBJ2-3; 10 bases agree with TRBD1. Looked up from germline, CDR1 is WNHNN and CDR2 is SYGVQD (reference sequence). The CDR3 runs to 15 residues. V shed 1 base, J shed 3 bases, and the junction held 1 base outside the gene matches.

Many counts were recorded for this clonotype. V usage is TRBV18 and J usage is TRBJ2-5; D may correspond to TRBD1 or TRBD2 (5 bases each). Trimming pared 5 bases from V and 2 bases from J, leaving 18 bases between. The CDR3 runs 16 residues. Germline assignment: CDR1 KGHSH and CDR2 LQKENI. This chain's CDR3 is CASSSFGDGIQETQYF. CDR3 bases: TGTGCCAGCTCATCCTTCGGGGACGGAATACAAGAGACCCAGTACTTC. Using reference TRBV18 and TRBJ2-5 for the parts outside the CDR3, the full variable domain is NAGVMQNPRHLVRRRGQEARLRCSPMKGHSHVYWYRQLPEEGLKFMVYLQKENIIDESGMPKERFSAEFPKEGPSILRIQQVVRGDSAAYFCASSSFGDGIQETQYFGPGTRLLVL.

The chain has TRBV12-3 or TRBV12-4 and TRBJ2-3; no definite D call. This CDR3 is 13 amino acids long. V shed 6 bases and J shed 7 bases, with 14 bases lying between them. The CDR3 reads CASSRVGSNTQYF. DNA for the CDR3: TGTGCCAGCAGCAGAGTCGGCTCGAATACGCAGTATTTT.

In regard to this clonotype: Given a much more abundant clone one base away, this may be a read error. The chain combines TRBV7-9 with TRBJ2-5; no clear D. Germline V gene data show CDR1 as SEHNR and CDR2 as FQNEAQ (reference sequence). The CDR3 sequence is 12 residues long. Deletions cut 2 bases from V and 11 bases from J, with 12 bases between. In DNA form, the CDR3 reads TGTGCCAGCAGCTTATCTGATGGAGTACAGTACTTC. This encodes CASSLSDGVQYF. Full variable domain (rest looked up from reference TRBV7-9 and TRBJ2-5): DTGVSQNPRHKITKRGQNVTFRCDPISEHNRLYWYRQTLGQGPEFLTYFQNEAQLEKSRLLSDRFSAERPKGSFSTLEIQRTEQGDSAMYLCASSLSDGVQYFGPGTRLLVL.

This clonotype has ten or more counts. This CDR3 is CASSDQQGLETQYF. In nucleotides, the CDR3 is TGCGCCAGCAGCGATCAACAGGGGCTAGAGACCCAGTACTTC. The gene calls are TRBV5-1 and TRBJ2-5; 7 nucleotides line up with TRBD1. The CDR3 loop spans 14 amino acids. From germline, CDR1 is SGHRS and CDR2 YFSETQ. J gave up 4 bases and V 4 bases, and 7 bases lay outside the gene matches. Full variable domain (missing parts from reference TRBV5-1 and TRBJ2-5): KAGVTQTPRYLIKTRGQQVTLSCSPISGHRSVSWYQQTPGQGLQFLFEYFSETQRNKGNFPGRFSGRQFSNSRSEMNVSTLELGDSALYLCASSDQQGLETQYFGPGTRLLVL.

The chain couples TRBV15 to TRBJ2-1; D might be TRBD2 (6 bases). CDR3 length: 16 amino acids. Germline assignment: CDR1 LNHNV and CDR2 YYDKDF (reference sequence). Trimming took off 1 base at V and 5 bases at J, with 15 bases between the two ends. The CDR3 is CATSRAGTAGHNEQFF. The DNA for the CDR3 is TGTGCCACCAGCAGAGCTGGGACGGCGGGACACAATGAGCAGTTCTTC.

The J gene is TRBJ2-5, the V gene TRBV28, with D possibly called TRBD1 or TRBD2 (6 bases each). The germline gives CDR1 MDHEN, CDR2 SYDVKM. The CDR3 spans 12 residues. V lost 7 bases to trimming and J lost 11 bases, with 17 bases between them. CDR3: CASTSPRGPQYF. The DNA of the CDR3 is TGTGCCAGCACATCTCCCCGGGGGCCGCAGTACTTC. Using reference TRBV28 and TRBJ2-5 for the parts outside the CDR3, the full variable domain is DVKVTQSSRYLVKRTGEKVFLECVQDMDHENMFWYRQDPGLGLRLIYFSYDVKMKEKGDIPEGYSVSREKKERFSLILESASTNQTSMYLCASTSPRGPQYFGPGTRLLVL.

This clonotype has a single count. The J gene is TRBJ1-5, the V gene TRBV2, with 7 bases fitting TRBD1. Germline lookup yields CDR1 SNHLY and CDR2 FYNNEI. The length of the CDR3 is 14 residues. The ends lost 6 bases at V and 5 bases at J; junction bases unmatched: 7. This chain's CDR3 is CASSVDRVYQPQHF. CDR3 bases: TGTGCCAGCAGCGTCGACAGGGTTTATCAGCCCCAGCATTTT.